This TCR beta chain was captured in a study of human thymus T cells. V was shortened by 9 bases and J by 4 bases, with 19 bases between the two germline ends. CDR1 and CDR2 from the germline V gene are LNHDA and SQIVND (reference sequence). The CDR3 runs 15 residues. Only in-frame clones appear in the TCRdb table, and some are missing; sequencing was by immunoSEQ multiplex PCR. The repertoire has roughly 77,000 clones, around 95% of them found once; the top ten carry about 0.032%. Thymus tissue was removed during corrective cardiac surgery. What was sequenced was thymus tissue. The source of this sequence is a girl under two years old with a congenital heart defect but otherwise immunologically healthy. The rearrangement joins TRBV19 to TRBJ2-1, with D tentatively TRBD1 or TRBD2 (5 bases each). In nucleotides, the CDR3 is TGTGCCAGCATAGGGGTAGCCGAGGGGTACAATGAGCAGTTCTTC. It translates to CASIGVAEGYNEQFF.